These 24 T cell receptor beta chains share one sample of origin, sequenced in a study of T cells of healthy individuals (dated by TCRdb to 2017 to 2018). Preparation of the library involved 5' RACE. TCRdb shows the sequencer as Illumina MiSeq. Clones were called with MiXCR by TCRdb after fastp trimmed the public reads at Q25, and only in-frame beta chains were retained. All rows with the same CDR3 protein become a single entry with the most common DNA and genes. Across this sample there are fewer than 75,000 distinct CDR3 sequences, with around 15% seen only once. The ten largest clones take up around 5.1% of the sample. The receptor set was obtained from a human donor in good health.

This clonotype was seen at least ten times. V and J are TRBV6-6 and TRBJ2-7, with D tentatively TRBD1 (6 bases). Germline lookup yields CDR1 MNHNY and CDR2 SVGAGI (reference sequence). The ends were cut back, 5 bases at V and 3 bases at J, with 11 bases in the middle. The CDR3 sequence is 13 residues long. The CDR3 region has the DNA TGTGCCAGCAGTGGACAGCCCTACTACGAGCAGTACTTC. Its protein is CASSGQPYYEQYF.

This clonotype was counted ten times or more. The chain joins TRBV3-1 to TRBJ1-5; D perhaps matches TRBD1 (5 bases). CDR1 and CDR2 (germline): LGHDT, YNNKEL (reference sequence). Trimming left V 4 bases short and J 0 bases short, with 7 bases between. The CDR3 sequence is 14 residues long. The CDR3 nucleotides read TGTGCCAGCAGCCCCAGGGTTAGCAATCAGCCCCAGCATTTT. Protein: CASSPRVSNQPQHF.

This clonotype was recorded a few times. The chain has TRBV7-2 and TRBJ1-5; no firm D call. Germline loops: CDR1 SGHTA, CDR2 FQGNSA. The CDR3 consists of 14 residues. V was shortened by 3 bases and J by 3 bases, with 9 bases between the two germline ends. CDR3 region: CASSFYGVNQPQHF. In DNA form, the CDR3 reads TGTGCCAGCAGCTTTTACGGCGTCAATCAGCCCCAGCATTTT.

This clonotype appeared a few times. The chain carries TRBV7-9 and TRBJ1-2; D gene ambiguous. The V gene lost 3 bases and the J gene lost 6 bases, with 2 bases spanning the gap. This CDR3 has 10 amino acids. CDR1 is SEHNR, CDR2 FQNEAQ, per germline (reference sequence). The CDR3 region has the DNA TGTGCCAGCAGCTTGGATGGCTACACCTTC. Its translation is CASSLDGYTF.

The chain is built from TRBV14 and TRBJ2-1; 7 bases agree with TRBD1. The CDR3 consists of 16 residues. Trimming cost V 4 bases and J 4 bases; bases outside gene matches: 10. The V gene's germline CDR1 is SGHDN and CDR2 FVKESK. Written as DNA, the CDR3 is TGTGCCAGCAGCCCCCTGGGGCAGGGGGAATACAATGAGCAGTTCTTC. Amino acids: CASSPLGQGEYNEQFF.

This clonotype came up many times. DNA of the CDR3: TGCAGCGGAGGGGGGGGCCCCCACTTCACAGATACGCAGTATTTT. It yields the protein CSGGGGPHFTDTQYF. The chain combines TRBV29-1 with TRBJ2-3; TRBD2 might be the D (7 bases). The CDR3 is made up of 15 amino acids. Trimming shortened V by 7 bases and J by 2 bases, and 19 bases separated the two germline ends. Germline lookup yields CDR1 SQVTM and CDR2 ANQGSEA.

This sequence joins TRBV10-2 and TRBJ2-5; TRBD2 matches 7 bases. J gave up 2 bases and V 7 bases, and 4 bases lay outside the gene matches. Germline CDR1 is WSHSY and CDR2 is SAAADI. The CDR3 is 13 residues long. DNA of the CDR3: TGCGCCAGCAACGTGGGGGGGCAAGAGACCCAGTACTTC. It is translated as CASNVGGQETQYF.

This clonotype was picked up many times. The chain is built from TRBV5-1 and TRBJ2-7, with TRBD2 matching 8 bases. CDR3 length: 14 residues. Looked up from germline, CDR1 is SGHRS and CDR2 is YFSETQ. V lost 4 bases and J lost 2; bases outside the gene matches: 5. The CDR3 sequence: CASSREGGTYEQYF. CDR3 nucleotide sequence: TGCGCCAGCAGCCGGGAGGGGGGAACCTACGAGCAGTACTTC.

The chain employs TRBV7-2 and TRBJ2-1; D not certain. CDR1 and CDR2 from the germline V gene are SGHTA and FQGNSA. Trimming cost V 5 bases and J 2 bases, with 13 bases left between them. The CDR3 is 15 residues long. CDR3 DNA: TGTGCCAGCAGCCGACAAATGGGCCCCTACAATGAGCAGTTCTTC. The encoded protein is CASSRQMGPYNEQFF.

In this sample, this clonotype turned up many times. This chain joins TRBV28 and TRBJ1-3; D gene unclear. Trimming took off 2 bases at V and 6 bases at J, with 8 bases between the two ends. The CDR3 loop spans 13 amino acids. In germline, CDR1 is MDHEN, CDR2 SYDVKM. The CDR3 loop is CASSLGIENTIYF. Written as DNA, the CDR3 is TGTGCCAGCAGTTTAGGAATAGAAAACACCATATATTTT. The full variable domain, rest sourced from reference TRBV28 and TRBJ1-3, is DVKVTQSSRYLVKRTGEKVFLECVQDMDHENMFWYRQDPGLGLRLIYFSYDVKMKEKGDIPEGYSVSREKKERFSLILESASTNQTSMYLCASSLGIENTIYFGEGSWLTVV.

This clonotype was detected only a few times. The gene calls are TRBV2 and TRBJ2-2, with 7 bases aligning to TRBD1. Losses at the gene ends were 6 bases for V and 5 bases for J; bases not matched to a gene: 6. This CDR3 has 14 amino acids. Per the germline V gene, CDR1 is SNHLY and CDR2 is FYNNEI. DNA of the CDR3: TGTGCCAGCAGGGGACAGCGACAGACCGGGGAGCTGTTTTTT. Translating gives CASRGQRQTGELFF.

The chain combines TRBV4-1 with TRBJ2-7; 7 positions match TRBD2. CDR1 and CDR2 from the germline V gene are MGHRA and YSYEKL. This CDR3 is built from 16 residues. J gave up 4 bases and V 4 bases, and 13 bases lay outside the gene matches. The CDR3 region is CASSPKGVGGPYEQYF. CDR3 sequence (DNA): TGCGCCAGCAGCCCCAAAGGGGTGGGAGGGCCTTACGAGCAGTACTTC.

This clonotype has a count of ten or more. The chain combines TRBV30 with TRBJ1-5; 7 positions agree with TRBD1. The V gene end was trimmed by 3 bases and the J gene end by 4 bases; junction bases not matched to a gene: 15. CDR1 is GTSNPN, CDR2 SVGIG, per germline (reference sequence). The CDR3 has 17 amino acids. The CDR3 coding sequence is TGTGCCTGGAGGGGGACAGTCGGACCTGTGGGGAATCAGCCCCAGCATTTT. This translates into CAWRGTVGPVGNQPQHF.

The chain employs TRBV12-3 or TRBV12-4 and TRBJ2-7; D might be TRBD2 (7 bases). The CDR3 contains 14 residues. V was shortened by 3 bases and J by 7 bases, with 16 bases between the two germline ends. CDR3 residues: CASSFREGVGEQYF. As DNA, the CDR3 is TGTGCCAGCAGTTTTAGGGAGGGGGTAGGAGAGCAGTACTTC.

The chain employs TRBV5-1 and TRBJ1-6, with 12 bases identical to TRBD1. Germline CDR1 SGHRS, CDR2 YFSETQ. J lost 7 bases, V lost 4 bases, and 3 bases had no gene match. The CDR3 sequence is 15 residues long. The CDR3 region is CASSGGTGGNSPLHF. Here the CDR3 DNA reads TGCGCCAGCAGCGGAGGGACAGGGGGCAATTCACCCCTCCACTTT.

This clonotype was counted ten times or more. The V gene is TRBV29-1, the J gene TRBJ1-2; D gene uncertain. Germline V gives CDR1 SQVTM, CDR2 ANQGSEA. This CDR3 comprises 13 residues. With 4 bases removed from V and 0 bases from J, the gap between germline ends came to 9 bases. The CDR3, as DNA: TGCAGCGTTGGAGAGGCAGCTAACTATGGCTACACCTTC. As protein: CSVGEAANYGYTF.

The V gene is TRBV3-1, the J gene TRBJ2-7; no clear D gene. In germline, CDR1 is LGHDT, CDR2 YNNKEL (reference sequence). The germline V and J ends were trimmed by 4 bases and 6 bases, with 13 bases remaining between them. The CDR3 contains 13 residues. CDR3 protein: CASSPSAALEQYF. CDR3 nucleotides: TGTGCCAGCAGCCCCTCGGCAGCTCTCGAGCAGTACTTC.

This clonotype was observed a handful of times. This CDR3 reads CAFRGRAYEQYF. The CDR3 nucleotides read TGTGCCTTTCGAGGGAGGGCCTACGAGCAGTACTTC. The chain combines TRBV30 with TRBJ2-7; 7 bases agree with TRBD2. Germline CDR1 is GTSNPN and CDR2 is SVGIG (reference sequence). This CDR3 has 12 amino acids. V lost 7 bases, J lost 2 bases, and 5 bases stayed unmatched.

V and J are TRBV10-1 and TRBJ1-1; D call uncertain. The CDR3 extends over 14 amino acids. V was trimmed by 2 bases and J by 1 base, leaving 8 bases between them. CDR1 is WNHNN and CDR2 is SYGVQD in the germline V gene (reference sequence). This chain's CDR3 is CASSEAGRNTEAFF. The CDR3 DNA follows: TGCGCCAGCAGTGAGGCCGGCAGGAACACTGAAGCTTTCTTT.

This clonotype was recorded at least ten times. The chain is built from TRBV4-2 and TRBJ2-7, with TRBD2 identical over 8 bases. After removal of 4 bases from V and 4 bases from J, the junction contained 6 bases not matched to a gene. The germline V gene has CDR1 LGHNA and CDR2 YNFKEQ. This CDR3 spans 14 amino acids. CDR3 DNA sequence: TGTGCCAGCAGCCCCGAGCGGGGGCTATACGAGCAGTACTTC. Its protein product is CASSPERGLYEQYF.

The chain couples TRBV3-1 to TRBJ2-7; D is uncertain. Per the germline V gene, CDR1 is LGHDT and CDR2 is YNNKEL (reference sequence). The CDR3 extends over 16 amino acids. The V end was cut by 4 bases, the J end by 5 bases, with 21 bases between. CDR3 DNA sequence: TGTGCCAGCAGCCTCTTACTGGGCGGTAAATCTCACGAGCAGTACTTC. Translated: CASSLLLGGKSHEQYF.

The V and J genes are TRBV27 and TRBJ2-3; tentatively, D is TRBD1 (6 bases). Trimming left V 5 bases short and J 6 bases short, with 12 bases between. This CDR3 comprises 13 residues. Germline V CDR1 and CDR2: MNHEY, SMNVEV (reference sequence). The CDR3 sequence: CASSNTGYDTQYF. The CDR3 DNA is TGTGCCAGCAGTAACACAGGGTATGATACGCAGTATTTT.

The rearrangement uses TRBV18 and TRBJ1-4; D is perhaps TRBD1 (5 bases). Germline assignment: CDR1 KGHSH and CDR2 LQKENI. CDR3 size: 16 residues. The V and J ends lost 0 bases and 8 bases respectively, with 16 bases between them. The CDR3 sequence is CASSPPGPQGEEKLFF. In DNA, the CDR3 is TGTGCCAGCTCACCACCGGGCCCGCAGGGCGAAGAAAAACTGTTTTTT.

This clonotype turned up a few times. V and J are TRBV13 and TRBJ2-7; the D gene is possibly TRBD1 (6 bases). V was shortened by 3 bases and J by 2 bases, with 8 bases between the two germline ends. Germline CDR1 is PRHDT and CDR2 is FYEKMQ (reference sequence). This CDR3 contains 13 residues. The CDR3 region is CASSFGQTYEQYF. The DNA of the CDR3 is TGTGCCAGCAGCTTCGGACAGACCTACGAGCAGTACTTC.